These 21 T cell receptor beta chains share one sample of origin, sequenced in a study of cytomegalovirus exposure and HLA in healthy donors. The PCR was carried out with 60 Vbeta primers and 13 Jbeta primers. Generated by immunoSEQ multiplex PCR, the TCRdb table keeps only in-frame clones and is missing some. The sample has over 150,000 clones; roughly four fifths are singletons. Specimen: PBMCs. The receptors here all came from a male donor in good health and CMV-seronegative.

CDR3 sequence: CASSLAGLATDTQYF. CDR3 sequence (DNA): TGTGCCAGCAGCTTAGCGGGACTAGCTACAGATACGCAGTATTTT. The chain employs TRBV7-9 and TRBJ2-3; the match to TRBD2 covers 9 bases. From germline, CDR1 is SEHNR and CDR2 FQNEAQ (reference sequence). The CDR3 extends over 15 amino acids. The V gene end was trimmed by 0 bases and the J gene end by 3 bases; junction bases not matched to a gene: 1. The variable domain in full, with the rest retrieved from reference TRBV7-9 and TRBJ2-3, is DTGVSQNPRHKITKRGQNVTFRCDPISEHNRLYWYRQTLGQGPEFLTYFQNEAQLEKSRLLSDRFSAERPKGSFSTLEIQRTEQGDSAMYLCASSLAGLATDTQYFGPGTRLTVL.

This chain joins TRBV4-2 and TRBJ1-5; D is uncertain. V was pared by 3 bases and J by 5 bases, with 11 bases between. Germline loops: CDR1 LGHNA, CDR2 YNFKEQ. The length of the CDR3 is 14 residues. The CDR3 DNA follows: TGTGCCAGCAGCCAGCAGAAGGAGTATCAGCCCCAGCATTTT. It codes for CASSQQKEYQPQHF.

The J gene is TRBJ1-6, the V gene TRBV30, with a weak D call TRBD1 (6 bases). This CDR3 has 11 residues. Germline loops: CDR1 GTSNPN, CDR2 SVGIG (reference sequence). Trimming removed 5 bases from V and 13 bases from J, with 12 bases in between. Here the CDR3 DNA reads TGTGCCTGGTCCGCGGGGGGCCCCCTCCACTTT. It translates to CAWSAGGPLHF.

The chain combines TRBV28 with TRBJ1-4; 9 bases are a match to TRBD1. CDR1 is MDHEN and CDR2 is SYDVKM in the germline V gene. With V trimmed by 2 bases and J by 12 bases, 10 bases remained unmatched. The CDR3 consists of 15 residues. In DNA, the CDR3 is TGTGCCAGCAGTTTAGGGACAGGGATTCCGGGGGAACTGTTTTTT. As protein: CASSLGTGIPGELFF.

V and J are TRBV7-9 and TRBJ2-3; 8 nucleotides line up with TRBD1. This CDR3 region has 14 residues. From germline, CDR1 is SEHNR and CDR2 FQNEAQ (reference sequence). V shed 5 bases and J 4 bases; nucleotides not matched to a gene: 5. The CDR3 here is CASSRTGHPDTQYF. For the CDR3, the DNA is TGTGCCAGCAGCCGGACAGGGCATCCAGATACGCAGTATTTT.

CDR3 amino acids: CSASKGGQPQHF. CDR3 coding DNA: TGCAGCGCTTCAAAAGGAGGTCAGCCCCAGCATTTT. This sequence joins TRBV29-1 and TRBJ1-5, with D hard to call. The CDR3 runs 12 residues. Germline lookup yields CDR1 SQVTM and CDR2 ANQGSEA. V was cut by 7 bases and J by 6 bases, with 13 bases left in between.

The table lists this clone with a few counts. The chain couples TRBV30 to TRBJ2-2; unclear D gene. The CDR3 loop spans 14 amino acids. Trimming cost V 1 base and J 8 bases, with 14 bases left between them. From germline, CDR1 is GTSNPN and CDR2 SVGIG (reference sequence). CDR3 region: CAWSAVRWSGELFF. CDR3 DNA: TGTGCCTGGAGTGCCGTACGGTGGTCGGGGGAGCTGTTTTTT.

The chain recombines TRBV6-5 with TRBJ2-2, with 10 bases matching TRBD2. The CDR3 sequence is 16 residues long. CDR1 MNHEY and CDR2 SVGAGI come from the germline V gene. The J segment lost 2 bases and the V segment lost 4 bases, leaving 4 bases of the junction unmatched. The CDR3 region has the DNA TGTGCCAGCAGTTTTAGCGGGGGGCTTAACACCGGGGAGCTGTTTTTT. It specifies CASSFSGGLNTGELFF.

CDR3 residues: CASSHHRTMNEKLFF. The CDR3 DNA follows: TGCGCCAGCAGCCACCATCGGACAATGAATGAAAAACTGTTTTTT. The rearrangement joins TRBV4-1 to TRBJ1-4; the D gene is possibly TRBD1 (5 bases). V was cut by 3 bases and J by 5 bases, with 13 bases left in between. Per germline, CDR1 MGHRA and CDR2 YSYEKL. The CDR3 has 15 residues.

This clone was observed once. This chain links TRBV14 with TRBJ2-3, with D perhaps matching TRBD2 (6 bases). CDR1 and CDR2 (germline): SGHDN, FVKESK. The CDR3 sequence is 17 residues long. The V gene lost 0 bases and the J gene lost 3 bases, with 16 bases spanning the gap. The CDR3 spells CASSQDKADYLTDTQYF. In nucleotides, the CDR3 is TGTGCCAGCAGCCAAGATAAGGCGGACTATCTGACAGATACGCAGTATTTT.

The CDR3, as DNA: TGTGCCAGCAGCTTAGACGGGGGGGCTTACAATGAGCAGTTCTTC. This encodes CASSLDGGAYNEQFF. The chain has TRBV7-9 and TRBJ2-1, with 8 bases aligning to TRBD2. Germline assignment: CDR1 SEHNR and CDR2 FQNEAQ (reference sequence). The CDR3 sequence is 15 residues long. The V segment lost 1 base and the J segment 4 bases; nucleotides outside the gene matches: 3. Variable domain in full (rest from reference TRBV7-9 and TRBJ2-1): DTGVSQNPRHKITKRGQNVTFRCDPISEHNRLYWYRQTLGQGPEFLTYFQNEAQLEKSRLLSDRFSAERPKGSFSTLEIQRTEQGDSAMYLCASSLDGGAYNEQFFGPGTRLTVL.

As DNA, the CDR3 is TGTGCCTGGAGTGTCACTCAAGATACGCAGTATTTT. It yields the protein CAWSVTQDTQYF. V usage is TRBV30 and J usage is TRBJ2-3; the D is unclear. In germline, CDR1 is GTSNPN, CDR2 SVGIG (reference sequence). The V end lost 0 bases, the J end lost 5 bases, and 6 bases lay between the germline ends. This CDR3 is 12 amino acids long. The entire variable domain, with the rest obtained from reference TRBV30 and TRBJ2-3, is as follows: SQTIHQWPATLVQPVGSPLSLECTVEGTSNPNLYWYRQAAGRGLQLLFYSVGIGQISSEVPQNLSASRPQDRQFILSSKKLLLSDSGFYLCAWSVTQDTQYFGPGTRLTVL.

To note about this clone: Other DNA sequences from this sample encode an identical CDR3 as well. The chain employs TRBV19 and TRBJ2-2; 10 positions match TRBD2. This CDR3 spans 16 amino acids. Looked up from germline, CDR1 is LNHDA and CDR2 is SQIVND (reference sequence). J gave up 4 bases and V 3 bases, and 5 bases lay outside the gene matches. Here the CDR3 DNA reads TGTGCCAGTAGTATTCGACTAGCGGGTAGCACCGGGGAGCTGTTTTTT. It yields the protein CASSIRLAGSTGELFF.

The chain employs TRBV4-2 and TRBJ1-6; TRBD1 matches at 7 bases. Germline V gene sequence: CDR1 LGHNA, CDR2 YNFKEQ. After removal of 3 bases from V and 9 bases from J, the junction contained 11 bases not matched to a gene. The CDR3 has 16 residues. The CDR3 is CASSQEITGDGSPLHF. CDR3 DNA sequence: TGTGCCAGCAGCCAGGAGATTACAGGGGATGGTTCACCCCTCCACTTT.

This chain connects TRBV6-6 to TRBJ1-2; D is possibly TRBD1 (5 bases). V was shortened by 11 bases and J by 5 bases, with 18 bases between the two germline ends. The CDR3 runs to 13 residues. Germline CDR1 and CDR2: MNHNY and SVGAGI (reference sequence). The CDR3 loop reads CAGSGGAEYGYTF. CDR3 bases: TGTGCCGGTTCAGGTGGGGCAGAATATGGCTACACCTTC.

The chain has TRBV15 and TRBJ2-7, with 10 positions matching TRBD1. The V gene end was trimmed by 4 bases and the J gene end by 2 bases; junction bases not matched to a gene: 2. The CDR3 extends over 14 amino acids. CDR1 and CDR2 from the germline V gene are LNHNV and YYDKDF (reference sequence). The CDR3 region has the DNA TGTGCCACCAGCACCGGGACAGGGGCCTACGAGCAGTACTTC. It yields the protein CATSTGTGAYEQYF.

CDR3 coding DNA: TGTGCCAGCAGCTCCATAACAGGGATAGGGGCCAACGTCCTGACTTTC. Translation: CASSSITGIGANVLTF. V is TRBV7-2 and J is TRBJ2-6; possibly TRBD1 for D (6 bases). Trimming shortened V by 4 bases and J by 4 bases, and 14 bases separated the two germline ends. The CDR3 is made up of 16 amino acids. Germline-derived CDR1 and CDR2 are SGHTA and FQGNSA.

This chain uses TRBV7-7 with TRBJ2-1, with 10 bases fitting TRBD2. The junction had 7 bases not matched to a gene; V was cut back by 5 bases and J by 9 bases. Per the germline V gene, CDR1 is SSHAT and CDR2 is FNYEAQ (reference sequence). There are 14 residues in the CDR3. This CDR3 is CASSPLAGTIEQFF. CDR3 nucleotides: TGTGCCAGCAGCCCACTAGCGGGGACTATTGAGCAGTTCTTC.

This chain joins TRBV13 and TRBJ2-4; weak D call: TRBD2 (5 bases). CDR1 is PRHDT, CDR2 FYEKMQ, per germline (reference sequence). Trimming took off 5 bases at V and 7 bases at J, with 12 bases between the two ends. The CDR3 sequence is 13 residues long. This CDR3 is CASSLGVGNIQYF. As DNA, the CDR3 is TGTGCCAGCAGCCTCGGGGTTGGGAACATTCAGTACTTC.

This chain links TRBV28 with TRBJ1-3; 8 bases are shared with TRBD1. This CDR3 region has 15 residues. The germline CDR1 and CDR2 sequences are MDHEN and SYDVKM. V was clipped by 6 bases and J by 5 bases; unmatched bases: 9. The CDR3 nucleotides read TGTGCCAGCAGGATAGACAGGGGACGGAGAAACACCATATATTTT. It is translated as CASRIDRGRRNTIYF.

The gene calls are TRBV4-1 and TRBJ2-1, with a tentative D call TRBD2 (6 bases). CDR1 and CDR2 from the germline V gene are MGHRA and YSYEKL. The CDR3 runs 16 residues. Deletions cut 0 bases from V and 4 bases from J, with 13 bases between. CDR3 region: CASSQENAGTYNEQFF. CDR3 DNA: TGCGCCAGCAGCCAAGAGAACGCGGGAACGTACAATGAGCAGTTCTTC.